The sequence of this T cell receptor beta chain was determined in a study of blood T cell repertoires in COVID-19. Concerning this clone: The identical CDR3 is also encoded by other nucleotide sequences in the sample.

V shed 4 bases and J 3 bases; nucleotides not matched to a gene: 6. Germline V gives CDR1 SGHRS, CDR2 YFSETQ. This CDR3 spans 14 amino acids. Sequencing used immunoSEQ multiplex PCR; TCRdb keeps in-frame clones, though not all of them. The sample shows about 130,000 clones, 65% to 90% of them seen only once. The genes are TRBV5-1 and TRBJ2-7, with 8 bases matching TRBD1. This sequence was found in a woman aged 45-60 years who had recovered from COVID-19. The sample taken for sequencing was PBMCs or T cells enriched from blood (not recorded which). CDR3 residues: CASSPGQGLYEQYF. In nucleotides, the CDR3 is TGCGCCAGCAGCCCCGGACAGGGCCTCTACGAGCAGTACTTC.